One and the same sample provided the 2 T cell receptor beta chains below, sequenced in a study of T cells in Graves' hyperthyroidism and ophthalmopathy. Amplification yielded TCR beta CDR3 regions, with RNA transcripts as the source. HTBI primers were employed in a first-round RT-PCR of the TCR CDR3. Each CDR3 protein is one row after TCRdb ran MiXCR on the multiplex PCR reads. This table holds 500,000 to 750,000 distinct CDR3 sequences, around 14% found once. The sequenced sample consisted of blood. Receptor source: a woman younger than 30 with Graves' ophthalmopathy.

This clonotype was detected only a few times. A junction end diverges from the germline sequence, so it may reflect a read error. V gene TRBV5-1 combines with J gene TRBJ1-1; possible D gene TRBD1, 6 bases. This CDR3 has 16 amino acids. CDR1 is SGHRS, CDR2 YFSETQ, per germline. CDR3 nucleotide sequence: TGCGCCAGCCGCTTGGGCGGGACACCTCTGAACACTGAAGCTTTCTTT. This translates into CASRLGGTPLNTEAFF.

As for this clonotype: This may arise from a read error, as a much more abundant clone is one base away. The rearrangement uses TRBV7-3 and TRBJ1-1, with D uncertain. Between the trimmed V and J ends, which lost 5 bases and 4 bases, there was a span of 14 bases. Germline V gene data show CDR1 as SGHTA and CDR2 as FQGTGA. The CDR3 extends over 14 amino acids. CDR3 residues: CASSQILKATEAFF. In DNA, the CDR3 is TGTGCCAGCAGCCAGATTTTAAAGGCCACTGAAGCTTTCTTT.